The 3 T cell receptor beta chains below come from one sample, sequenced in a study of T cell responses to AZD1222 COVID-19 vaccine. The protocol was immunoSEQ multiplex PCR, while the TCRdb copy is restricted to in-frame clones and leaves out a portion. The table lists 120,000 or so clones, approximately 92% of them singletons. This specimen was peripheral blood, taken 28 days after the second dose of the MenACWY control vaccine. The receptor source for this set is an adult who received the MenACWY meningococcal vaccine as a control.

This clone came up a few times. The chain recombines TRBV5-1 with TRBJ2-2; D is possibly TRBD1 (5 bases). Trimming removed 3 bases at V and 3 bases at J, with 9 bases between. The length of the CDR3 is 14 residues. Germline CDR1 and CDR2: SGHRS and YFSETQ. DNA of the CDR3: TGCGCCAGCAGCTACGACAGCTACACCGGGGAGCTGTTTTTT. Translated, it gives CASSYDSYTGELFF. Complete variable domain (other parts from reference TRBV5-1 and TRBJ2-2): KAGVTQTPRYLIKTRGQQVTLSCSPISGHRSVSWYQQTPGQGLQFLFEYFSETQRNKGNFPGRFSGRQFSNSRSEMNVSTLELGDSALYLCASSYDSYTGELFFGEGSRLTVL.

The V gene is TRBV5-6, the J gene TRBJ2-1; 8 nucleotides match TRBD2. With V trimmed by 2 bases and J by 4 bases, 8 bases remained unmatched. From germline, CDR1 is SGHDT and CDR2 YYEEEE. The CDR3 covers 16 residues. The CDR3 DNA follows: TGTGCCAGCAGCTTATCCCTAGCGGGCAAATACAATGAGCAGTTCTTC. Translated: CASSLSLAGKYNEQFF.

The chain links TRBV12-3 or TRBV12-4 to TRBJ2-5, with D maybe TRBD2 (5 bases). This CDR3 has 12 residues. V was trimmed by 5 bases and J by 10 bases, leaving 14 bases between them. CDR3 bases: TGTGCCAGCAGTCGGGAAAAGATTGACCAGTACTTC. Its translation: CASSREKIDQYF.